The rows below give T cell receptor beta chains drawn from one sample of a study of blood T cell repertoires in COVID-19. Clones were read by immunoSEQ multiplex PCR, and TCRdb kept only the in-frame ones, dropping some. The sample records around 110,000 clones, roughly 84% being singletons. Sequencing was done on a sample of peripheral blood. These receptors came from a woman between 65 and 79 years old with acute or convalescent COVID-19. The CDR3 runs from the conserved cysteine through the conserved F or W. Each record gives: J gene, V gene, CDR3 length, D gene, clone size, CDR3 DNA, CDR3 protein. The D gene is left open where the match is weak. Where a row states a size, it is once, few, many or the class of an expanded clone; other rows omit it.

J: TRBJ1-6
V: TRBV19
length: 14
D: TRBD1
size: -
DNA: TGTGCCAGTACTACCACAGGGGCGAATTCACCCCTCCACTTT
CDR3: CASTTTGANSPLHF

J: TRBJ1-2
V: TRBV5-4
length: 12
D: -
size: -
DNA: TGTGCCAGCAGCTTACCCTCGGTGAGCTACACCTTC
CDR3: CASSLPSVSYTF

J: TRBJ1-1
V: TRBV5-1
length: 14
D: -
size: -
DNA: TGCGCCAGCAGCTCCCTAGAAGGGGGTGGCGACGCTTTCTTT
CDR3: CASSSLEGGGDAFF

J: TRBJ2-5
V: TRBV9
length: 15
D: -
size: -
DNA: TGTGCCAGCAGCCCAATTGGGGAGTTGGAGGAGACCCAGTACTTC
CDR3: CASSPIGELEETQYF

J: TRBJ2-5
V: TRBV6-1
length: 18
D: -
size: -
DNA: TGTGCCAGCAGTGTCTATCTCCCCGGGACTCTTACCAAAGAGACCCAGTACTTC
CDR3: CASSVYLPGTLTKETQYF

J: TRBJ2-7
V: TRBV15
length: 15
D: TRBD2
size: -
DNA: TGTGCCACCAGCAGAGAAGGACTAGCGGGAAACGAGCAGTACTTC
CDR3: CATSREGLAGNEQYF

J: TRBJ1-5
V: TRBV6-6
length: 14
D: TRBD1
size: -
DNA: TGTGCCAGCAGCCTAGGGACAGACAATCAGCCCCAGCATTTT
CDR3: CASSLGTDNQPQHF

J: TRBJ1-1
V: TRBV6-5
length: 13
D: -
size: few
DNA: TGTGCCAGCAGAGCGACCATGAACACTGAAGCTTTCTTT
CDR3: CASRATMNTEAFF

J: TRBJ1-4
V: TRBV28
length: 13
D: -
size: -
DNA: TGTGCCAGCAGTTCCCCCAGTTTCGAAAAACTGTTTTTT
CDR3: CASSSPSFEKLFF

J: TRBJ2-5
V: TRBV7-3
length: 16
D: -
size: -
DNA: TGTGCCAGCAGCCAAACGGGGCGGGGACCTCAAGAGACCCAGTACTTC
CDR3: CASSQTGRGPQETQYF

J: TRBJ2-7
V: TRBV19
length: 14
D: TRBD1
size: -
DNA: TGTGCCAGTAGTATAGGGGGACAGTTCTACGAGCAGTACTTC
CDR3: CASSIGGQFYEQYF

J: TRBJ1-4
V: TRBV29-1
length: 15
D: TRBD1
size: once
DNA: TGCAGCGTTGAAGACCCCGGGACAGGGGGAGAAAAACTGTTTTTT
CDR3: CSVEDPGTGGEKLFF

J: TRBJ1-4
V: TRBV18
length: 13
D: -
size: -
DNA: TGTGCCAGCTCCCCCAGGAAAGACGAAAAACTGTTTTTT
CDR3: CASSPRKDEKLFF

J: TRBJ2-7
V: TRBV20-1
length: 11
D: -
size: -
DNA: TGCAGTGCGGAGGAGGGGTACGAGCAGTACTTC
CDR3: CSAEEGYEQYF

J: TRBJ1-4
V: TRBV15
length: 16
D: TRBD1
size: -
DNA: TGTGCCACCAGCAGGGACACAGGGGAGGTTAATGAAAAACTGTTTTTT
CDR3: CATSRDTGEVNEKLFF

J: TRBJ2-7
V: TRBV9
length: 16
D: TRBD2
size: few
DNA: TGTGCCAGCACCCTCAGGGATAGCGGGAGTAAAGACGAGCAGTACTTC
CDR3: CASTLRDSGSKDEQYF

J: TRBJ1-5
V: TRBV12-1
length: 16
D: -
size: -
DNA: TGTGCCAGCAGCCCGCCGGACAGGGGGGACAATCAGCCCCAGCATTTT
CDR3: CASSPPDRGDNQPQHF

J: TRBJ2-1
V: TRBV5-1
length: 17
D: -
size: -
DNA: TGCGCCAGCAGCTTGGGAGTAGGGGGAAGCTCCTACAATGAGCAGTTCTTC
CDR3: CASSLGVGGSSYNEQFF

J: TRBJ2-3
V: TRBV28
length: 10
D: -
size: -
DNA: TGTGCCCCTTCGGAGGATACGCAGTATTTT
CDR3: CAPSEDTQYF

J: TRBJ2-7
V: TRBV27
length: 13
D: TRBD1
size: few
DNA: TGTGCCGTCGGGACAGGGGATCGCCACGAGCAGTACTTC
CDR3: CAVGTGDRHEQYF

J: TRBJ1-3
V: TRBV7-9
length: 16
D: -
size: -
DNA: TGTGCCAGCAGCCCGGGGAGGTCTTACTCTGGAAACACCATATATTTT
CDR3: CASSPGRSYSGNTIYF

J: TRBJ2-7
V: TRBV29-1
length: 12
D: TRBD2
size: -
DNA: TGCAGCGTTGACCTCGGGGGGTACGAGCAGTACTTC
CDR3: CSVDLGGYEQYF

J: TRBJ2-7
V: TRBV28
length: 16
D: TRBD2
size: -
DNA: TGTGCCAGCAGCTCCGCCTGGACTAGCGGGAACTACGAGCAGTACTTC
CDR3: CASSSAWTSGNYEQYF

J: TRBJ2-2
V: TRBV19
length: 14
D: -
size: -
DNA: TGTGCCAGTAGCCCCCAGGCGGGGACCGGGGAGCTGTTTTTT
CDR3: CASSPQAGTGELFF

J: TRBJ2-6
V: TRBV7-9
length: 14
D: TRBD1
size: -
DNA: TGTGCCAAGACAGGGGACTCTGGGGCCAACGTCCTGACTTTC
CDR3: CAKTGDSGANVLTF

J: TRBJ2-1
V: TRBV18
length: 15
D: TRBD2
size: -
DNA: TGTGCCAGCTCACCTAGCGGGAGGGCCATCAATGAGCAGTTCTTC
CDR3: CASSPSGRAINEQFF

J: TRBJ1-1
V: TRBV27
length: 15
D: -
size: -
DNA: TGTGCCAGCAGTTCGTACAGGGCCACGAACACTGAAGCTTTCTTT
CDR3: CASSSYRATNTEAFF

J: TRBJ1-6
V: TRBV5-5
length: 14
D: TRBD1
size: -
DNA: TGTGCCAGCAGCCGACAGGGGTCCTATTCACCCCTCCACTTT
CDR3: CASSRQGSYSPLHF

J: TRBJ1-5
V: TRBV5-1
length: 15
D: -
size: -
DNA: TGCGCCAGCAGCTTGGATGGAGTCGACAATCAGCCCCAGCATTTT
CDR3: CASSLDGVDNQPQHF

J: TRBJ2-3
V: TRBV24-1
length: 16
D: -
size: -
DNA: TGTGCCACAGGGTGGTCCTGGAGGTCCCCCACAGATACGCAGTATTTT
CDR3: CATGWSWRSPTDTQYF

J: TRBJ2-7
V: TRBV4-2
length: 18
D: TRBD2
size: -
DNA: TGTGCCAGCAGCCAACTCGCTAGCGGGAGGGAATTCCGCTACGAGCAGTACTTC
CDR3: CASSQLASGREFRYEQYF

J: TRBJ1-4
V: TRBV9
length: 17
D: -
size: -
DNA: TGTGCCAGCAGCGTAGTGGTAGGGGGGGCAACTAATGAAAAACTGTTTTTT
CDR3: CASSVVVGGATNEKLFF

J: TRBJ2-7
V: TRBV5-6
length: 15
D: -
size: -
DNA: TGTGCCAGCAGCTTGGTTGCGGGGGCTTCCTACGAGCAGTACTTC
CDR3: CASSLVAGASYEQYF

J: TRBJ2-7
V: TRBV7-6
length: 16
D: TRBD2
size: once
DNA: TGTGCCAGCAGCTCCAGAAGCGGGGTAGGCTCCTACGAGCAGTACTTC
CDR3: CASSSRSGVGSYEQYF

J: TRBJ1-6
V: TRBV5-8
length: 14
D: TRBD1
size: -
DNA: TGTGCCAGCAGTTCGGGACAGTTAAATTCACCCCTCCACTTT
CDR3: CASSSGQLNSPLHF

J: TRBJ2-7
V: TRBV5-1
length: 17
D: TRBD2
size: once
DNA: TGCGCCAGCAGCGCGGGACTAGCGGGAGGAGGGTCCTACGAGCAGTACTTC
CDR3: CASSAGLAGGGSYEQYF

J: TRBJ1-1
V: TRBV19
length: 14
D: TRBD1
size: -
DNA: TGTGCCAGCGTCCCGCGGAGGGGGCGGGATGAAGCTTTCTTT
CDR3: CASVPRRGRDEAFF

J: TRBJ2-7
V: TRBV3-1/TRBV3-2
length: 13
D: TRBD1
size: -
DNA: TGTGCCAGCAGCCAAGACCGGACAGGGGAGCAGTACTTC
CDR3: CASSQDRTGEQYF

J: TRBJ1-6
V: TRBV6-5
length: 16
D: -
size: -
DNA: TGTGCCAGCAGTTACTCAACCGGGGGTGATGATTCACCCCTCCACTTT
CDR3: CASSYSTGGDDSPLHF